The 18 T cell receptor beta chains below all came from one sample that was sequenced in a study of blood T cell repertoires in COVID-19. Assay: immunoSEQ multiplex PCR; the TCRdb copy retains only in-frame clones and omits some. Among under 300,000 clones listed, around 85% were seen once. The sequenced sample consisted of peripheral blood. All receptors come from a woman aged 70-85 years with acute or convalescent COVID-19.

This chain connects TRBV5-1 to TRBJ1-5; no clear D. Germline values: CDR1 SGHRS, CDR2 YFSETQ. This CDR3 has 15 residues. Trimming shortened V by 2 bases and J by 2 bases, and 11 bases separated the two germline ends. CDR3: CASSFGSSGNQPQHF. Here the CDR3 DNA reads TGCGCCAGCAGCTTCGGGTCGTCCGGCAATCAGCCCCAGCATTTT.

Notes on this clone: One end of the junction fails to match germline, which may point to a read error. This chain joins TRBV2 and TRBJ2-7; D is unclear. The CDR3 is 11 amino acids. Per germline, CDR1 SNHLY and CDR2 FYNNEI. CDR3 in amino acids: CASSSLLDPIF. The CDR3 DNA sequence: TGTGCCAGCAGTTCGTTATTAGATCCCATCTTC.

This chain connects TRBV15 to TRBJ2-5; D is unclear. CDR1 LNHNV and CDR2 YYDKDF come from the germline V gene (reference sequence). V lost 1 base to trimming and J lost 5 bases, with 5 bases between them. The CDR3 is made up of 12 amino acids. The CDR3 DNA follows: TGTGCCACCAGCAGAGGCCGGGAGACCCAGTACTTC. It is translated as CATSRGRETQYF.

The CDR3 nucleotides read TGTGCCAGCAGCCAAGATGGGGCACCTGATGGCTACACCTTC. Its protein product is CASSQDGAPDGYTF. The chain combines TRBV3-1 (or the pseudogene TRBV3-2) with TRBJ1-2; maybe TRBD1 (5 bases). This CDR3 is built from 14 residues. The germline V gene has CDR1 LGHDT and CDR2 YNNKEL (reference sequence). The V gene lost 0 bases and the J gene lost 6 bases, with 11 bases spanning the gap.

The V gene is TRBV2, the J gene TRBJ1-1; perhaps TRBD1 as D (6 bases). The CDR3 is 13 amino acids. Germline-derived CDR1 and CDR2 are SNHLY and FYNNEI. The V gene lost 10 bases and the J gene lost 5 bases, with 17 bases spanning the gap. As DNA, the CDR3 is TGTGCCACCAAGCCGGGGGGGCCGACTGAAGCTTTCTTT. The encoded protein is CATKPGGPTEAFF.

The chain has TRBV5-1 and TRBJ1-6, with a tentative D call TRBD1 (6 bases). The germline V gene encodes CDR1 SGHRS and CDR2 YFSETQ. The CDR3 runs to 15 residues. The V and J ends lost 5 bases and 5 bases respectively, with 14 bases between them. CDR3 coding DNA: TGCGCCAGCAGACCCCGGCAGGGGAATAATTCACCCCTCCACTTT. Translation: CASRPRQGNNSPLHF.

This chain uses TRBV11-2 with TRBJ1-4; D unclear. Per germline, CDR1 SGHAT and CDR2 FQNNGV. The V end was cut by 1 base, the J end by 5 bases, with 11 bases between. The CDR3 consists of 15 residues. CDR3 nucleotides: TGTGCCAGCAGCTTAGTCCCTGGAGCGAATGAAAAACTGTTTTTT. This translates into CASSLVPGANEKLFF.

V gene TRBV7-9 combines with J gene TRBJ2-7; TRBD1 might be the D (5 bases). V dropped 3 bases and J dropped 6 bases, with 12 bases sitting between them. The length of the CDR3 is 13 residues. CDR1 SEHNR and CDR2 FQNEAQ come from the germline V gene (reference sequence). The CDR3 spells CASSLLAGFEQYF. As DNA, the CDR3 is TGTGCCAGCAGCTTGTTGGCAGGGTTCGAGCAGTACTTC.

Only a few counts were recorded for this clone. The rearrangement joins TRBV5-4 to TRBJ2-1; 9 bases align to TRBD1. Looked up from germline, CDR1 is SGHNT and CDR2 is YYREEE (reference sequence). CDR3 size: 16 residues. After removal of 4 bases from V and 7 bases from J, the junction contained 12 bases not matched to a gene. CDR3 bases: TGTGCCAGCAGCCATGGACAGGGGTTTTTGGGTAATGAGCAGTTCTTC. Its protein product is CASSHGQGFLGNEQFF. The entire variable domain, with the rest obtained from reference TRBV5-4 and TRBJ2-1, is as follows: ETGVTQSPTHLIKTRGQQVTLRCSSQSGHNTVSWYQQALGQGPQFIFQYYREEENGRGNFPPRFSGLQFPNYSSELNVNALELDDSALYLCASSHGQGFLGNEQFFGPGTRLTVL.

This chain joins TRBV4-1 and TRBJ1-5; D gene uncertain. In germline, CDR1 is MGHRA, CDR2 YSYEKL. The V gene lost 1 base and the J gene lost 0 bases, with 4 bases spanning the gap. This CDR3 is 14 amino acids long. The CDR3 DNA reads TGCGCCAGCAGCCAAGCCCATAGCAATCAGCCCCAGCATTTT. It is translated as CASSQAHSNQPQHF.

This chain connects TRBV27 to TRBJ1-1; 8 nucleotides line up with TRBD1. The germline V gene encodes CDR1 MNHEY and CDR2 SMNVEV (reference sequence). V dropped 5 bases and J dropped 0; count of bases not matched to a gene: 5. The CDR3 spans 15 residues. The CDR3 DNA follows: TGTGCCAGCAGTGCTTACAGGGGGATGAACACTGAAGCTTTCTTT. It specifies CASSAYRGMNTEAFF.

The rearrangement uses TRBV5-1 and TRBJ1-2, with D possibly matching TRBD1 (5 bases). CDR1 SGHRS and CDR2 YFSETQ come from the germline V gene. V gave up 6 bases and J gave up 3 bases, with 18 bases separating them. The CDR3 has 15 residues. The CDR3 spells CASKGRMDIDYGYTF. In nucleotides, the CDR3 is TGCGCCAGCAAAGGGCGGATGGACATCGACTATGGCTACACCTTC.

The genes are TRBV18 and TRBJ1-6, with a weak D call TRBD1 (6 bases). Trimming took 3 bases from V and 7 from J, leaving 19 bases between them. This CDR3 has 17 amino acids. Germline values: CDR1 KGHSH, CDR2 LQKENI. The CDR3 sequence: CASSPPNRVNGNSPLHF. The CDR3 DNA reads TGTGCCAGCTCACCCCCCAACAGGGTAAACGGGAATTCACCCCTCCACTTT.

With regard to this clone: Other DNA sequences in this sample translate to the same CDR3. The chain combines TRBV7-9 with TRBJ1-2; 8 bases agree with TRBD1. After removal of 5 bases from V and 4 bases from J, the junction contained 3 bases not matched to a gene. The CDR3 is 13 amino acids. Germline CDR1 SEHNR, CDR2 FQNEAQ (reference sequence). The CDR3 region is CASSVGQGYGYTF. The CDR3 coding sequence is TGTGCCAGCAGCGTCGGACAGGGCTATGGCTACACCTTC.

V gene TRBV4-1 combines with J gene TRBJ2-1; TRBD1 might be the D (7 bases). The ends were cut back, 5 bases at V and 6 bases at J, with 29 bases in the middle. CDR1 and CDR2 (germline): MGHRA, YSYEKL. The CDR3 covers 19 residues. CDR3 sequence: CASSSRRGGGGAPRNEQFF. For the CDR3, the DNA is TGCGCCAGCAGCTCGAGACGAGGAGGGGGCGGCGCTCCCCGCAATGAGCAGTTCTTC.

The V call is TRBV6-5, the J call TRBJ2-7; a weak D match, TRBD2 (5 bases). V was clipped by 0 bases and J by 6 bases, with 12 bases between them. This CDR3 contains 14 residues. Germline V CDR1 and CDR2: MNHEY, SVGAGI. The CDR3 region has the DNA TGTGCCAGCAGTTACTCGAGCGCCACTAGCGAGCAGTACTTC. Translated: CASSYSSATSEQYF.

J is TRBJ2-1 and V is TRBV2, with a tentative D call TRBD2 (5 bases). The V and J ends lost 5 bases and 7 bases respectively, with 12 bases between them. CDR1 and CDR2 (germline): SNHLY, FYNNEI. This CDR3 has 13 residues. CDR3 nucleotides: TGTGCCAGCAGTTTACAACGAGGGAATGAGCAGTTCTTC. It yields the protein CASSLQRGNEQFF.

This clone was seen just once. This sample includes further DNA sequences coding for the same CDR3. The rearrangement uses TRBV19 and TRBJ1-4, with D possibly being TRBD1 (6 bases). This CDR3 spans 17 amino acids. Trimming took off 0 bases at V and 7 bases at J, with 18 bases between the two ends. Germline lookup yields CDR1 LNHDA and CDR2 SQIVND (reference sequence). The CDR3 nucleotides are TGTGCCAGTAGTATAGAGAAGGGGGATCGGCGGAGTGAAAAACTGTTTTTT. It is translated as CASSIEKGDRRSEKLFF.